This paragraph covers one TCR beta chain sequence. No antigen is known for it. Treatment given: roughly 20 received Ad26.COV2.S at low or high dose, single or two shots; several received placebo; per-sample allocation not given. It was on day 63 after the first vaccine or placebo injection that samples were taken. An Ad26 vector was used to express Wuhan-strain SARS-CoV-2 spike as the vaccine. This record comes from a study of Ad26.COV2.S vaccination and SARS-CoV-2 variants. Turning to the study itself: Of the COV1001 trial arms, the Ad26.COV2.S arm included the donor. Participants got Ad26.COV2.S intramuscularly, once or twice 56 days apart. The study, taken as a whole, reports: Analyses of TCR breadth and depth may have underestimated total T cell responses.

CDR1 and CDR2 (germline): KGHSH, LQKENI. The V gene end was trimmed by 2 bases and the J gene end by 5 bases; junction bases not matched to a gene: 4. The CDR3 has 14 residues. Clones were read by immunoSEQ multiplex PCR, and TCRdb kept only the in-frame ones, dropping some. The table has 240,000 or so clones, 85% to 90% seen once. Sequencing was performed on peripheral blood, taken in a trial of Ad26.COV2.S vaccine versus placebo. The TCR comes from a person between 18 and 60 years old who received the Ad26.COV2.S COVID-19 vaccine or a placebo. The chain is built from TRBV18 and TRBJ2-7; 9 bases fit TRBD1. CDR3 bases: TGTGCCAGCTCACCAGGGACAGGGAACCACGAGCAGTACTTC. It codes for CASSPGTGNHEQYF.